One and the same sample provided the 21 T cell receptor beta chains below, sequenced in a study of cytomegalovirus exposure and HLA in healthy donors. Use of 60 Vbeta and 13 Jbeta primers characterized the PCR. Data came from immunoSEQ multiplex PCR; TCRdb stores just in-frame clones and leaves some out. The data hold 250,000 to 350,000 clones, with about four fifths observed a single time. Sequencing was carried out using PBMCs. All receptors derive from a girl aged 2 to 9 in good health and CMV-seronegative.

The chain combines TRBV4-1 with TRBJ1-1, with 8 bases aligning to TRBD1. Germline CDR1 MGHRA, CDR2 YSYEKL. The CDR3 length is 15 residues. Trimming cost V 5 bases and J 1 base; bases outside gene matches: 6. The CDR3 protein is CASSSGQGGNTEAFF. Here the CDR3 DNA reads TGCGCCAGCAGCTCCGGACAGGGTGGGAACACTGAAGCTTTCTTT.

The chain couples TRBV2 to TRBJ2-7; tentatively, D is TRBD1 (5 bases). The germline V gene encodes CDR1 SNHLY and CDR2 FYNNEI. V was trimmed by 7 bases and J by 4 bases, leaving 20 bases between them. CDR3 size: 15 residues. As DNA, the CDR3 is TGTGCCAGCACCATCACAGGCCACTTGGCTTACGAGCAGTACTTC. Encoded protein: CASTITGHLAYEQYF. Full variable domain (missing parts from reference TRBV2 and TRBJ2-7): EPEVTQTPSHQVTQMGQEVILRCVPISNHLYFYWYRQILGQKVEFLVSFYNNEISEKSEIFDDQFSVERPDGSNFTLKIRSTKLEDSAMYFCASTITGHLAYEQYFGPGTRLTVT.

Note on this clone: One end of the junction varies from germline; a read error may be responsible. The same CDR3 also results from other DNA sequences found in this sample. V gene TRBV5-6 combines with J gene TRBJ2-6; TRBD2 might be the D (6 bases). This CDR3 spans 18 amino acids. CDR1 is SGHDT and CDR2 is YYEEEE in the germline V gene. The CDR3 DNA is TGCGCCAGCAGCTCAGGAGGGACCAACGCCTCTGGGGCCAACGTCCTGACTTTC. Its protein is CASSSGGTNASGANVLTF.

This chain connects TRBV5-6 to TRBJ2-4; D possibly corresponds to TRBD2 (6 bases). From germline, CDR1 is SGHDT and CDR2 YYEEEE. This CDR3 is 16 amino acids long. V lost 4 bases to trimming and J lost 9 bases, with 23 bases between them. The CDR3, as DNA: TGTGCCAGCAGCCAGGGTTCGGGACTCGGGCCGAGCATTCAGTACTTC. It codes for CASSQGSGLGPSIQYF.

This clone was observed once. The chain carries TRBV13 and TRBJ2-1; TRBD2 aligns across 8 bases. The germline V gene encodes CDR1 PRHDT and CDR2 FYEKMQ (reference sequence). This CDR3 is 15 amino acids long. Unmatched junction bases numbered 4, after V lost 4 bases and J lost 2 bases. CDR3 sequence: CASSSGTRTYNEQFF. The DNA for the CDR3 is TGTGCCAGCAGCTCCGGGACTAGAACCTACAATGAGCAGTTCTTC.

The V call is TRBV29-1, the J call TRBJ2-7, with D unclear. The germline gives CDR1 SQVTM, CDR2 ANQGSEA. The CDR3 sequence is 11 residues long. V lost 7 bases, J lost 4 bases, and 11 bases lay in between. The CDR3 protein is CSGGAWYEQYF. The CDR3 nucleotides are TGCAGCGGAGGTGCTTGGTACGAGCAGTACTTC.

The chain uses TRBV2 and TRBJ1-2; 8 bases match TRBD1. CDR3 length: 12 residues. Germline-derived CDR1 and CDR2 are SNHLY and FYNNEI. V lost 6 bases, J lost 8 bases, and 5 bases stayed unmatched. CDR3 DNA: TGTGCCAGCAGGGACAGGGTGAGAGGCTACACCTTC. It translates to CASRDRVRGYTF.

This rearrangement joins TRBV4-1 to TRBJ2-1, with D possibly matching TRBD1 (6 bases). V lost 4 bases to trimming and J lost 4 bases, with 17 bases between them. The germline CDR1 and CDR2 sequences are MGHRA and YSYEKL. CDR3 length: 16 amino acids. CDR3 coding DNA: TGCGCCAGCAGCCCCCATCCCGGGACACAATACAATGAGCAGTTCTTC. Its protein is CASSPHPGTQYNEQFF.

This clone showed up just a few times. The gene calls are TRBV2 and TRBJ2-1; 9 bases match TRBD1. Per germline, CDR1 SNHLY and CDR2 FYNNEI. Unmatched junction bases numbered 5, after V lost 9 bases and J lost 8 bases. CDR3 length: 12 amino acids. The CDR3 DNA reads TGTGCCAGTCGGGACAGGGCGGATGAGCAGTTCTTC. It yields the protein CASRDRADEQFF.

The chain joins TRBV7-2 to TRBJ2-7; perhaps TRBD1 as D (8 bases). The CDR3 runs 14 residues. The germline V gene has CDR1 SGHTA and CDR2 FQGNSA. V was clipped by 7 bases and J by 6 bases, with 19 bases between them. This chain's CDR3 is CASTQTGGVREQYF. For the CDR3, the DNA is TGTGCCAGCACCCAAACAGGGGGGGTGCGCGAGCAGTACTTC.

V gene TRBV5-4 combines with J gene TRBJ2-7, with D perhaps matching TRBD1 (5 bases). V shed 4 bases and J shed 6 bases, with 11 bases lying between them. From germline, CDR1 is SGHNT and CDR2 YYREEE (reference sequence). The CDR3 runs to 12 residues. In DNA form, the CDR3 reads TGTGCCAGCAGCCTAGAAGGGGCCGAGCAGTACTTC. Protein: CASSLEGAEQYF.

This chain uses TRBV6-5 with TRBJ1-1; D is perhaps TRBD1 (6 bases). The CDR3 runs 11 residues. V dropped 2 bases and J dropped 8 bases, with 6 bases sitting between them. Germline assignment: CDR1 MNHEY and CDR2 SVGAGI. CDR3 residues: CASSYQGEAFF. CDR3 DNA sequence: TGTGCCAGCAGTTACCAGGGGGAAGCTTTCTTT.

V is TRBV11-2 and J is TRBJ2-7; 15 nucleotides align to TRBD2. Germline trimming cut 5 bases from V and 5 bases from J; bases unmatched to any gene: 7. The CDR3 has 16 residues. Per the germline V gene, CDR1 is SGHAT and CDR2 is FQNNGV. CDR3 in amino acids: CASSLGLAGGRDEQYF. CDR3 DNA: TGTGCCAGCAGCCTGGGACTAGCGGGGGGCAGAGACGAGCAGTACTTC.

The gene calls are TRBV18 and TRBJ1-4, with TRBD1 matching 11 bases. Looked up from germline, CDR1 is KGHSH and CDR2 is LQKENI. Trimming removed 5 bases from V and 8 bases from J; junction bases left unmatched: 7. The CDR3 runs 15 residues. DNA of the CDR3: TGTGCCAGCTCAGCAAGGACAGGGGGCGAAGAAAAACTGTTTTTT. Amino acids: CASSARTGGEEKLFF.

This clone was seen only a few times. The chain carries TRBV10-1 and TRBJ2-2, with D perhaps matching TRBD2 (6 bases). V lost 6 bases, J lost 8 bases, and 13 bases lay in between. CDR3 length equals 13 residues. The V gene's germline CDR1 is WNHNN and CDR2 SYGVQD (reference sequence). In DNA, the CDR3 is TGCGCCAGCAGCCCCGGGAGCGTGGGGGAGCTGTTTTTT. Translated: CASSPGSVGELFF.

J is TRBJ1-5 and V is TRBV28; D call uncertain. The CDR3 loop spans 14 amino acids. Looked up from germline, CDR1 is MDHEN and CDR2 is SYDVKM. V lost 3 bases and J 0 bases, leaving 6 bases between the germline ends. The CDR3 reads CASSFYYSNQPQHF. The CDR3 DNA reads as TGTGCCAGCAGTTTTTACTATAGCAATCAGCCCCAGCATTTT.

The chain has TRBV5-1 and TRBJ2-7; TRBD1 matches 7 bases. J gave up 0 bases and V 0 bases, and 3 bases lay outside the gene matches. The CDR3 runs 15 residues. Per germline, CDR1 SGHRS and CDR2 YFSETQ. The CDR3 sequence is CASSLGQGPSYEQYF. The CDR3, as DNA: TGCGCCAGCAGCTTGGGACAGGGACCCTCCTACGAGCAGTACTTC. The full variable domain, in which reference TRBV5-1 and TRBJ2-7 provide the parts outside the CDR3, is KAGVTQTPRYLIKTRGQQVTLSCSPISGHRSVSWYQQTPGQGLQFLFEYFSETQRNKGNFPGRFSGRQFSNSRSEMNVSTLELGDSALYLCASSLGQGPSYEQYFGPGTRLTVT.

This clone has more than one count but fewer than ten. The rearrangement links TRBV28 to TRBJ2-3; 11 bases match TRBD2. V was pared by 6 bases and J by 1 base, with 6 bases of the junction left unmatched. This CDR3 has 16 residues. CDR1 MDHEN and CDR2 SYDVKM come from the germline V gene. The CDR3, as DNA: TGTGCCAGCAGCCCGACTAGCGGGACTGGCACAGATACGCAGTATTTT. Its translation: CASSPTSGTGTDTQYF.

In its sample, this clone was seen a few times. The chain carries TRBV9 and TRBJ2-5, with 8 bases aligning to TRBD2. The germline gives CDR1 SGDLS, CDR2 YYNGEE. The CDR3 has 16 residues. Trimming removed 0 bases from V and 4 bases from J; junction bases left unmatched: 8. The CDR3 sequence: CASSVAGGPVIETQYF. DNA of the CDR3: TGTGCCAGCAGCGTAGCGGGGGGGCCGGTGATAGAGACCCAGTACTTC. The variable domain in full, completed from reference TRBV9 and TRBJ2-5, reads DSGVTQTPKHLITATGQRVTLRCSPRSGDLSVYWYQQSLDQGLQFLIQYYNGEERAKGNILERFSAQQFPDLHSELNLSSLELGDSALYFCASSVAGGPVIETQYFGPGTRLLVL.

The rearrangement uses TRBV25-1 and TRBJ2-1; the match to TRBD2 covers 7 bases. The V gene end was trimmed by 3 bases and the J gene end by 2 bases; junction bases not matched to a gene: 10. This CDR3 is 17 amino acids long. CDR1 is MGHDK and CDR2 is SYGVNS in the germline V gene. The CDR3 protein is CASSEGPGAGAYNEQFF. As DNA, the CDR3 is TGTGCCAGCAGTGAGGGACCCGGGGCGGGGGCCTACAATGAGCAGTTCTTC.

The rearrangement joins TRBV6-6 to TRBJ2-7, with D maybe TRBD1 (5 bases). The CDR3 sequence is 13 residues long. Trimming took 5 bases from V and 6 from J, leaving 14 bases between them. Looked up from germline, CDR1 is MNHNY and CDR2 is SVGAGI (reference sequence). The CDR3 loop is CASSKMTEGEQYF. The DNA of the CDR3 is TGTGCCAGCAGTAAGATGACAGAAGGCGAGCAGTACTTC.